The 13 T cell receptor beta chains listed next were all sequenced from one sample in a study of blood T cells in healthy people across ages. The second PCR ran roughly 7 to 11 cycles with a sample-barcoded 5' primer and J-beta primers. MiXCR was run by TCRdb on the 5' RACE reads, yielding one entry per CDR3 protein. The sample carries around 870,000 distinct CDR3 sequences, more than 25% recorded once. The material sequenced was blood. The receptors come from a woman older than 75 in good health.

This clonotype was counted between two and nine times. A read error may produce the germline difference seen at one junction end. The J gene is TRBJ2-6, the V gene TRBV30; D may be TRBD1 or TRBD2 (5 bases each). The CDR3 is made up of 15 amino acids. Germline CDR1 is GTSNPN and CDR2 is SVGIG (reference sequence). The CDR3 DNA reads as TGTGCCTGGAGTGTACTCGGGGTTGGGGCCAACGTCCGGACTTTC. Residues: CAWSVLGVGANVRTF. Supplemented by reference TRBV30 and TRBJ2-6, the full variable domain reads SQTIHQWPATLVQPVGSPLSLECTVEGTSNPNLYWYRQAAGRGLQLLFYSVGIGQISSEVPQNLSASRPQDRQFILSSKKLLLSDSGFYLCAWSVLGVGANVRTFGAGSRLTVL.

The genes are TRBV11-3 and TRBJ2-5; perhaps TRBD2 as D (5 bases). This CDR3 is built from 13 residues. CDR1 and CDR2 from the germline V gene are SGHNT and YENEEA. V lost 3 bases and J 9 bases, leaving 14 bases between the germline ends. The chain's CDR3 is CASSFGNREPQYF. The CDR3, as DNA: TGTGCCAGCAGCTTTGGCAACCGGGAACCCCAGTACTTC.

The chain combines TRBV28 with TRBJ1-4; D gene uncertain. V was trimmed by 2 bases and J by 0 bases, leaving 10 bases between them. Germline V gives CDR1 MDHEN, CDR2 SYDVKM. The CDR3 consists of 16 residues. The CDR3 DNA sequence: TGTGCCAGCAGTTTAATGGGTAGTGCAACTAATGAAAAACTGTTTTTT. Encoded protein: CASSLMGSATNEKLFF. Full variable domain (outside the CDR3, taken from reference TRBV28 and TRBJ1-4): DVKVTQSSRYLVKRTGEKVFLECVQDMDHENMFWYRQDPGLGLRLIYFSYDVKMKEKGDIPEGYSVSREKKERFSLILESASTNQTSMYLCASSLMGSATNEKLFFGSGTQLSVL.

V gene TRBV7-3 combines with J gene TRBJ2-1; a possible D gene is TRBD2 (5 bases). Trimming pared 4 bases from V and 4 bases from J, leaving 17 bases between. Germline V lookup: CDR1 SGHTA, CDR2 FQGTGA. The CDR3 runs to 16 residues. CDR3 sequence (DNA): TGTGCCAGCAGCTCTAGCTTAACTTACCTTTACAATGAGCAGTTCTTC. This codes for CASSSSLTYLYNEQFF.

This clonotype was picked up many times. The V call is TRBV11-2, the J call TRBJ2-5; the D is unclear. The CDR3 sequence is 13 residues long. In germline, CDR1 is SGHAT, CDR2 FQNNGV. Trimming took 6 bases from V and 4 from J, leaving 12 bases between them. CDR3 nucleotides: TGTGCCAGCAGAATGGTAGGCGGAGAGACCCAGTACTTC. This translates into CASRMVGGETQYF.

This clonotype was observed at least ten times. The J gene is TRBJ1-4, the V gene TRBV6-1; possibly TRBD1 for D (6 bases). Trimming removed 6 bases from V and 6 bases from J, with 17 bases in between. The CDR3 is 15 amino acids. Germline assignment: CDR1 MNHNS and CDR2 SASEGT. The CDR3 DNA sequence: TGTGCCAGCAGGAACAGGGCGGGCTCGGATGAAAAACTGTTTTTT. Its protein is CASRNRAGSDEKLFF.

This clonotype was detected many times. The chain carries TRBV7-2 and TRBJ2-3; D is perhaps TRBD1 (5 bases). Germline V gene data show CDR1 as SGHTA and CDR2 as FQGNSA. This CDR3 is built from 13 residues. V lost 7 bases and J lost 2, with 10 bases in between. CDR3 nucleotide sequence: TGTGCCAGCAAACCAGGGCCCACAGATACGCAGTATTTT. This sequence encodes CASKPGPTDTQYF. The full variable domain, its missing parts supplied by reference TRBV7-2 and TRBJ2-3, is GAGVSQSPSNKVTEKGKDVELRCDPISGHTALYWYRQSLGQGLEFLIYFQGNSAPDKSGLPSDRFSAERTGGSVSTLTIQRTQQEDSAVYLCASKPGPTDTQYFGPGTRLTVL.

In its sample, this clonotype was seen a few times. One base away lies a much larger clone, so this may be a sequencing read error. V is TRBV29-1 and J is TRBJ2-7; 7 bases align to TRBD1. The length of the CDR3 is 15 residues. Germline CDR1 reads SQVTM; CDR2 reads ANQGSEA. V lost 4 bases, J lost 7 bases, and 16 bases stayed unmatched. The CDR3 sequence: CSVGGPGQWLREQYF. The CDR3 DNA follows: TGCAGCGTTGGGGGACCGGGACAGTGGCTTAGGGAGCAGTACTTC.

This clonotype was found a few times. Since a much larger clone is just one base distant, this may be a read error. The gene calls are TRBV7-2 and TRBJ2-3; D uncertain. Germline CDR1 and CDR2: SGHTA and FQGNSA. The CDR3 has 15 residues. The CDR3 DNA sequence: TGTGCCAGCAGCTTCCCAAGTTACCCCACAGATATGCAGTATTTT. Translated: CASSFPSYPTDMQYF.

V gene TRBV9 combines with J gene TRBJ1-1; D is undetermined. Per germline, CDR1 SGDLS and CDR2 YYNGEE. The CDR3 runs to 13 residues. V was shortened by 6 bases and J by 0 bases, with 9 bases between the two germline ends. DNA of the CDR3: TGTGCCAGCACGCGGGATGTGAACACTGAAGCTTTCTTT. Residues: CASTRDVNTEAFF.

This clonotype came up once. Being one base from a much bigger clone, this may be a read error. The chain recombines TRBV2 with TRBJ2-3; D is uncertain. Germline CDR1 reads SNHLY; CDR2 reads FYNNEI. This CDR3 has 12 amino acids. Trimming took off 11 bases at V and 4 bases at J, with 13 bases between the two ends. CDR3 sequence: CAGKPDADTQYF. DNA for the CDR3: TGTGCCGGCAAGCCCGATGCAGATACGCAGTATTTT.

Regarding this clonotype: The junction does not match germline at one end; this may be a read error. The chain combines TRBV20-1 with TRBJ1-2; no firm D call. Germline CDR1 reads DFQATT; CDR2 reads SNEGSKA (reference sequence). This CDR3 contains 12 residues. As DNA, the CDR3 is TGCAGGGCTAGAGACCGAGACTATGGCTACACCTTC. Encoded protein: CRARDRDYGYTF.

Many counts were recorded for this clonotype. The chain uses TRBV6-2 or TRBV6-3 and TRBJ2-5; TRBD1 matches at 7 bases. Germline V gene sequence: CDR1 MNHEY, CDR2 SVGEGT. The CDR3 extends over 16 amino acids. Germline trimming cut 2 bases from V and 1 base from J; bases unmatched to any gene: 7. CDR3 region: CASSYISGTAQETQYF. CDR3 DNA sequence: TGTGCCAGCAGTTACATCTCCGGGACAGCCCAAGAGACCCAGTACTTC.